The 32 T cell receptor beta chains given below trace back to one sample, sequenced in a study of OX40 agonist ivuxolimab in advanced cancers. Produced via immunoSEQ multiplex PCR; TCRdb's table is partial and in-frame only. This sample has tens of thousands of clones, with approximately 80% found just once. The sequenced sample was CD4+ or CD8+ T cells sorted from blood, obtained in a trial of the OX40 agonist ivuxolimab. These receptors came from an adult with an advanced solid tumor such as melanoma, head and neck, liver or kidney cancer.

The gene calls are TRBV15 and TRBJ2-2; D is uncertain. This CDR3 spans 12 amino acids. From germline, CDR1 is LNHNV and CDR2 YYDKDF (reference sequence). Trimming cost V 3 bases and J 7 bases, with 6 bases left between them. DNA of the CDR3: TGTGCCACCAGCAGGGGTGACGGGGAGCTGTTTTTT. Protein: CATSRGDGELFF.

The genes are TRBV11-2 and TRBJ2-1, with D maybe TRBD2 (6 bases). V was shortened by 8 bases and J by 0 bases, with 26 bases between the two germline ends. Germline CDR1 reads SGHAT; CDR2 reads FQNNGV. CDR3 size: 19 residues. The CDR3 DNA is TGTGCCAGCGTCCTTAGGAGGGACGGAATCATGAGCTCCTACAATGAGCAGTTCTTC. Its protein product is CASVLRRDGIMSSYNEQFF.

The chain joins TRBV5-1 to TRBJ2-7; 11 nucleotides line up with TRBD1. CDR1 SGHRS and CDR2 YFSETQ come from the germline V gene. This CDR3 is built from 14 residues. Unmatched junction bases numbered 1, after V lost 0 bases and J lost 5 bases. CDR3 bases: TGCGCCAGCAGCTTGGGGACAGGGGGCAACGAGCAGTACTTC. Protein: CASSLGTGGNEQYF.

V is TRBV5-1 and J is TRBJ2-7; 8 nucleotides match TRBD2. CDR3 size: 16 residues. Unmatched junction bases numbered 10, after V lost 2 bases and J lost 3 bases. Germline loops: CDR1 SGHRS, CDR2 YFSETQ. CDR3 region: CASSFRERGLNYEQYF. CDR3 DNA: TGCGCCAGCAGCTTCAGAGAGCGGGGGTTAAACTACGAGCAGTACTTC.

V gene TRBV15 combines with J gene TRBJ2-7; no clear D gene. V lost 1 base, J lost 7 bases, and 5 bases lay in between. The CDR3 is 11 amino acids. CDR1 is LNHNV and CDR2 is YYDKDF in the germline V gene (reference sequence). CDR3 nucleotides: TGTGCCACCAGCAGAGCCACAGAGCAGTACTTC. Translated: CATSRATEQYF.

The chain links TRBV13 to TRBJ1-2, with 7 nucleotides matching TRBD1. V shed 5 bases and J 2 bases; nucleotides not matched to a gene: 2. Germline loops: CDR1 PRHDT, CDR2 FYEKMQ (reference sequence). The CDR3 totals 13 residues. In nucleotides, the CDR3 is TGTGCCAGCAGCCCACAGGGGAACTATGGCTACACCTTC. The encoded protein is CASSPQGNYGYTF. Complete variable domain (other parts from reference TRBV13 and TRBJ1-2): AAGVIQSPRHLIKEKRETATLKCYPIPRHDTVYWYQQGPGQDPQFLISFYEKMQSDKGSIPDRFSAQQFSDYHSELNMSSLELGDSALYFCASSPQGNYGYTFGSGTRLTVV.

This clone was detected once. The V call is TRBV29-1, the J call TRBJ2-7; 7 nucleotides match TRBD1. The CDR3 has 14 amino acids. The germline V gene has CDR1 SQVTM and CDR2 ANQGSEA. V was clipped by 5 bases and J by 0 bases; unmatched bases: 7. The CDR3 DNA reads as TGCAGCGTTCTCACGACAGGGAGCTCCTACGAGCAGTACTTC. It yields the protein CSVLTTGSSYEQYF.

This chain uses TRBV28 with TRBJ2-5; 7 bases match TRBD1. The J segment lost 0 bases and the V segment lost 4 bases, leaving 17 bases of the junction unmatched. Germline V gene sequence: CDR1 MDHEN, CDR2 SYDVKM. The CDR3 contains 19 residues. DNA for the CDR3: TGTGCCAGCAGTTACCCTTTACCCGCTCCAGGGACAGACCAAGAGACCCAGTACTTC. It codes for CASSYPLPAPGTDQETQYF.

This chain uses TRBV5-1 with TRBJ1-1; 7 nucleotides line up with TRBD1. The trim removed 4 bases at V and 7 bases at J, leaving 7 bases unmatched. Germline-derived CDR1 and CDR2 are SGHRS and YFSETQ. This CDR3 has 13 amino acids. The CDR3 DNA follows: TGCGCCAGCAGCGATGACAGGGCGGGTGAAGCTTTCTTT. It yields the protein CASSDDRAGEAFF.

This chain uses TRBV5-1 with TRBJ2-2, with D possibly being TRBD2 (6 bases). Germline CDR1 is SGHRS and CDR2 is YFSETQ. Trimming removed 4 bases at V and 5 bases at J, with 9 bases between. This CDR3 has 13 amino acids. CDR3 nucleotide sequence: TGCGCCAGCAGCGCCCGGGGGACCGGGGAGCTGTTTTTT. This codes for CASSARGTGELFF.

The V and J genes are TRBV15 and TRBJ1-6, with D possibly matching TRBD1 (6 bases). V gave up 1 base and J gave up 6 bases, with 13 bases separating them. The CDR3 extends over 16 amino acids. Germline loops: CDR1 LNHNV, CDR2 YYDKDF (reference sequence). The CDR3 loop reads CATSRGPRGSNSPLHF. The CDR3 bases are TGTGCCACCAGCAGAGGTCCCAGGGGTTCTAATTCACCCCTCCACTTT.

V is TRBV19 and J is TRBJ2-3; D ambiguous. The germline V gene has CDR1 LNHDA and CDR2 SQIVND (reference sequence). The CDR3 totals 16 residues. V lost 5 bases to trimming and J lost 0 bases, with 15 bases between them. DNA for the CDR3: TGTGCCAGTAGTCGTCGCGGTGATACTAGCACAGATACGCAGTATTTT. Its protein is CASSRRGDTSTDTQYF.

The gene calls are TRBV30 and TRBJ2-3; D unclear. V lost 3 bases, J lost 2 bases, and 12 bases lay in between. The CDR3 loop spans 14 amino acids. CDR1 GTSNPN and CDR2 SVGIG come from the germline V gene (reference sequence). Here the CDR3 reads CAWRGLYITDTQYF. CDR3 DNA: TGTGCCTGGAGAGGCCTCTACATCACAGATACGCAGTATTTT.

V and J are TRBV11-3 and TRBJ2-5; 7 bases are shared with TRBD2. CDR1 and CDR2 from the germline V gene are SGHNT and YENEEA. The CDR3 consists of 14 residues. After removal of 5 bases from V and 5 bases from J, the junction contained 8 bases not matched to a gene. CDR3 coding DNA: TGTGCCAGCAGCCTTACGACTAGCACGGAGACCCAGTACTTC. Translating it yields CASSLTTSTETQYF.

The V gene is TRBV11-3, the J gene TRBJ2-7; the D is unclear. The CDR3 has 13 residues. From germline, CDR1 is SGHNT and CDR2 YENEEA. Trimming took 4 bases from V and 3 from J, leaving 10 bases between them. CDR3 amino acids: CASSWAVGYEQYF. CDR3 bases: TGTGCCAGCAGCTGGGCGGTGGGCTACGAGCAGTACTTC.

This chain uses TRBV2 with TRBJ2-7; TRBD1 matches at 10 bases. With 8 bases clipped from V and 3 bases from J, the junction kept 10 bases outside the gene matches. The CDR3 covers 15 residues. Germline CDR1 reads SNHLY; CDR2 reads FYNNEI. Here the CDR3 reads CASVPRTGGFYEQYF. In DNA form, the CDR3 reads TGTGCCAGCGTACCCCGGACAGGGGGGTTCTACGAGCAGTACTTC.

The V call is TRBV10-3, the J call TRBJ2-1; 7 nucleotides agree with TRBD2. The germline CDR1 and CDR2 sequences are ENHRY and SYGVKD. There are 13 residues in the CDR3. The trim removed 7 bases at V and 5 bases at J, leaving 5 bases unmatched. The CDR3, as DNA: TGTGCCATCAACAGCGGGGTAAACAATGAGCAGTTCTTC. Its translation: CAINSGVNNEQFF.

This chain joins TRBV18 and TRBJ1-5; D unclear. The CDR3 sequence is 13 residues long. CDR1 and CDR2 (germline): KGHSH, LQKENI. The V and J ends lost 3 bases and 8 bases respectively, with 11 bases between them. The CDR3, as DNA: TGTGCCAGCTCACCCTCCACGGTTGAGCCCCAGCATTTT. Its translation: CASSPSTVEPQHF.

The V gene is TRBV28, the J gene TRBJ1-1; TRBD1 is a possible D gene (5 bases). Germline V lookup: CDR1 MDHEN, CDR2 SYDVKM. With 4 bases removed from V and 7 bases from J, the gap between germline ends came to 10 bases. This CDR3 is 12 amino acids long. CDR3 protein: CASSSRTSEAFF. Written as DNA, the CDR3 is TGTGCCAGCAGTTCCCGGACAAGTGAAGCTTTCTTT.

The V gene is TRBV11-2, the J gene TRBJ1-2; possibly TRBD1 for D (6 bases). CDR3 length: 17 residues. V was cut by 0 bases and J by 3 bases, with 17 bases left in between. The V gene's germline CDR1 is SGHAT and CDR2 FQNNGV. CDR3 sequence (DNA): TGTGCCAGCAGCTTAGATTTGGACAGTACCCTCTACTATGGCTACACCTTC. Translating gives CASSLDLDSTLYYGYTF.

Judged by abundance, this clone is medium-sized. The chain joins TRBV5-1 to TRBJ1-5, with 8 bases fitting TRBD1. Trimming at V came to 0 bases and at J to 4 bases, leaving 9 bases not matched to a gene. Germline V CDR1 and CDR2: SGHRS, YFSETQ. This CDR3 has 17 amino acids. This chain's CDR3 is CASSLAPSTGANQPQHF. In nucleotides, the CDR3 is TGCGCCAGCAGCTTGGCCCCTTCGACAGGGGCGAATCAGCCCCAGCATTTT.

The chain is built from TRBV7-9 and TRBJ1-1; the D gene is possibly TRBD1 (5 bases). V dropped 1 base and J dropped 11 bases, with 20 bases sitting between them. The CDR3 length is 15 residues. CDR1 is SEHNR, CDR2 FQNEAQ, per germline (reference sequence). CDR3 sequence (DNA): TGTGCCAGCAGCTTAGAGGAACTTGGACGCCGGGGGGCTTTCTTT. Amino acid sequence: CASSLEELGRRGAFF.

CDR3 bases: TGTGCCAGCAGTGAGACCCGGGACAGGGGACGTCGACTCCAAGAGACCCAGTACTTC. Translation: CASSETRDRGRRLQETQYF. The chain carries TRBV6-1 and TRBJ2-5; TRBD1 agrees at 10 bases. Germline V gives CDR1 MNHNS, CDR2 SASEGT. There are 19 residues in the CDR3. V dropped 3 bases and J dropped 1; count of bases not matched to a gene: 14.

The chain combines TRBV27 with TRBJ1-2, with no clear D. The germline V and J ends were trimmed by 5 bases and 1 base, with 14 bases remaining between them. Germline CDR1 reads MNHEY; CDR2 reads SMNVEV (reference sequence). This CDR3 has 15 residues. The CDR3 coding sequence is TGTGCCAGCAGTACCCGACGGACGGTTAACTATGGCTACACCTTC. Its protein product is CASSTRRTVNYGYTF.

J is TRBJ1-2 and V is TRBV20-1; no definite D call. V lost 5 bases to trimming and J lost 7 bases, with 8 bases between them. Germline CDR1 DFQATT, CDR2 SNEGSKA (reference sequence). The CDR3 loop spans 10 amino acids. The CDR3 DNA is TGCAGTGCTGGCTTTAGTGGCTACACCTTC. Encoded protein: CSAGFSGYTF.

The J gene is TRBJ1-2, the V gene TRBV6-4, with D possibly matching TRBD1 (6 bases). V lost 6 bases and J 3 bases, leaving 11 bases between the germline ends. The V gene's germline CDR1 is MRHNA and CDR2 SNTAGT. The CDR3 has 13 residues. The CDR3 sequence: CASSAGEHYGYTF. The CDR3, as DNA: TGTGCCAGCAGCGCAGGGGAACACTATGGCTACACCTTC.

The J gene is TRBJ2-7, the V gene TRBV6-1, with 11 positions matching TRBD1. Germline values: CDR1 MNHNS, CDR2 SASEGT. V was pared by 1 base and J by 6 bases, with 2 bases of the junction left unmatched. CDR3 length equals 14 residues. The CDR3 loop is CASSEGTGGAEQYF. The CDR3 DNA reads as TGTGCCAGCAGTGAAGGGACAGGGGGCGCCGAGCAGTACTTC.

The rearrangement links TRBV28 to TRBJ2-5; D unclear. The CDR3 is 14 amino acids. Trimming removed 1 base from V and 3 bases from J, with 9 bases in between. Germline V gives CDR1 MDHEN, CDR2 SYDVKM. CDR3 DNA: TGTGCCAGCAGTTTATTGGCGGTAGAAGAGACCCAGTACTTC. Residues: CASSLLAVEETQYF.

This clone has a handful of counts. This rearrangement joins TRBV11-2 to TRBJ1-2; perhaps TRBD1 as D (6 bases). This CDR3 has 14 residues. Trimming left V 2 bases short and J 7 bases short, with 14 bases between. Germline V gene data show CDR1 as SGHAT and CDR2 as FQNNGV. For the CDR3, the DNA is TGTGCCAGCAGCTTAATGGGGGCCATGACTGGCTACACCTTC. This codes for CASSLMGAMTGYTF.

The J gene is TRBJ1-1, the V gene TRBV7-2; no firm D call. The germline CDR1 and CDR2 sequences are SGHTA and FQGNSA. V lost 5 bases and J lost 0, with 13 bases in between. The CDR3 length is 15 residues. Here the CDR3 DNA reads TGTGCCAGCAGCCCAAGCCGGCGGCTGAACACTGAAGCTTTCTTT. It codes for CASSPSRRLNTEAFF.

This chain connects TRBV5-8 to TRBJ2-1; tentatively, D is TRBD1 (5 bases). V lost 1 base to trimming and J lost 3 bases, with 8 bases between them. The CDR3 length is 14 residues. Germline V gives CDR1 SGHTS, CDR2 YDEGEE. The CDR3 region is CASSLNRNYNEQFF. The CDR3 nucleotides are TGTGCCAGCAGCTTGAACAGGAACTACAATGAGCAGTTCTTC.

The chain has TRBV15 and TRBJ2-7; no clear D gene. Germline V lookup: CDR1 LNHNV, CDR2 YYDKDF (reference sequence). V lost 0 bases and J lost 0, with 3 bases in between. The CDR3 runs to 13 residues. CDR3 bases: TGTGCCACCAGCAGAGAATCCTCCTACGAGCAGTACTTC. Translated: CATSRESSYEQYF.